The 15 T cell receptor beta chains below all came from one sample that was sequenced in a study of shared clonotypes between healthy human individuals. Only in-frame clones appear in the TCRdb table, and some are missing; sequencing was by immunoSEQ multiplex PCR. The table shows more than 2,000,000 clones, with more than 85% occurring only once. What was sequenced was naive CD4+ T cells from PBMCs. Indicated subset: CD45RA+ positively selected. Every receptor here comes from a man younger than 30 in good health. Some clones in this sample may be carry-over from other donors' samples.

J is TRBJ1-5 and V is TRBV30, with D possibly being TRBD1 (6 bases). Germline V gene lookup returns CDR1 GTSNPN and CDR2 SVGIG (reference sequence). V was pared by 1 base and J by 9 bases, with 16 bases between. The CDR3 consists of 14 residues. The CDR3 DNA reads as TGTGCCTGGAGTGGGGACAACCCTCCTGGGCCCCAGCATTTT. It specifies CAWSGDNPPGPQHF.

This chain joins TRBV28 and TRBJ1-1, with D maybe TRBD1 (5 bases). V lost 3 bases and J lost 5, with 19 bases in between. The CDR3 is 16 amino acids. Per germline, CDR1 MDHEN and CDR2 SYDVKM. In DNA, the CDR3 is TGTGCCAGCAGTTTTGTATGGCGGGGGGGGAAAACTGAAGCTTTCTTT. Its protein is CASSFVWRGGKTEAFF.

The chain combines TRBV6-1 with TRBJ2-7; perhaps TRBD2 as D (6 bases). The V gene lost 6 bases and the J gene lost 4 bases, with 13 bases spanning the gap. Germline CDR1 reads MNHNS; CDR2 reads SASEGT. The CDR3 totals 13 residues. The CDR3 DNA sequence: TGTGCCAGCAGGATGACTAGTAATTACGAGCAGTACTTC. Amino acid sequence: CASRMTSNYEQYF.

A few counts support this clone. The chain has TRBV4-1 and TRBJ2-7; unclear D gene. Germline values: CDR1 MGHRA, CDR2 YSYEKL. V gave up 3 bases and J gave up 5 bases, with 14 bases separating them. This CDR3 region has 14 residues. The CDR3 sequence: CASSHPGRSDEQYF. The CDR3 DNA is TGCGCCAGCAGCCACCCGGGCCGAAGTGACGAGCAGTACTTC.

Points on this clone: Different DNA sequences within this sample yield the same CDR3. The chain is built from TRBV10-3 and TRBJ2-3; 7 nucleotides match TRBD2. This CDR3 contains 13 residues. The J segment lost 6 bases and the V segment lost 2 bases, leaving 2 bases of the junction unmatched. Germline V gene lookup returns CDR1 ENHRY and CDR2 SYGVKD. The CDR3 bases are TGTGCCATCAGTGAGCGGGGAGGGGATACGCAGTATTTT. Its protein is CAISERGGDTQYF.

This chain joins TRBV4-2 and TRBJ2-5; 10 nucleotides match TRBD1. The CDR3 loop spans 15 amino acids. Germline-derived CDR1 and CDR2 are LGHNA and YNFKEQ. Trimming at V came to 4 bases and at J to 5 bases, leaving 7 bases not matched to a gene. The CDR3 protein is CASSPTGGERETQYF. In nucleotides, the CDR3 is TGTGCCAGCAGCCCGACAGGGGGCGAGAGGGAGACCCAGTACTTC.

The rearrangement joins TRBV30 to TRBJ1-2, with D maybe TRBD1 (6 bases). This CDR3 is built from 15 residues. Germline V gene sequence: CDR1 GTSNPN, CDR2 SVGIG (reference sequence). Trimming pared 2 bases from V and 8 bases from J, leaving 21 bases between. CDR3 sequence (DNA): TGTGCCTGGAGTCCCTTACAGGGCGCCGTGTGGGGCTACACCTTC. This encodes CAWSPLQGAVWGYTF. Using reference TRBV30 and TRBJ1-2 for the parts outside the CDR3, the full variable domain is SQTIHQWPATLVQPVGSPLSLECTVEGTSNPNLYWYRQAAGRGLQLLFYSVGIGQISSEVPQNLSASRPQDRQFILSSKKLLLSDSGFYLCAWSPLQGAVWGYTFGSGTRLTVV.

The chain combines TRBV4-1 with TRBJ2-6; D is ambiguous. The length of the CDR3 is 18 residues. Germline V gene data show CDR1 as MGHRA and CDR2 as YSYEKL. V was shortened by 3 bases and J by 0 bases, with 15 bases between the two germline ends. DNA of the CDR3: TGCGCCAGCAGCCACTCCGGTGGGCCTGGCTCTGGGGCCAACGTCCTGACTTTC. It yields the protein CASSHSGGPGSGANVLTF.

This chain links TRBV6-6 with TRBJ1-2; the D gene is possibly TRBD1 (5 bases). The CDR3 has 14 amino acids. Germline CDR1 reads MNHNY; CDR2 reads SVGAGI (reference sequence). V was shortened by 5 bases and J by 9 bases, with 19 bases between the two germline ends. CDR3 region: CASSLGARSDRYTF. In nucleotides, the CDR3 is TGTGCCAGCAGTCTTGGGGCACGCTCGGATCGCTACACCTTC.

Only one count was recorded for this clone. V usage is TRBV28 and J usage is TRBJ2-7; 11 bases match TRBD1. This CDR3 contains 14 residues. Trimming cost V 7 bases and J 4 bases; bases outside gene matches: 6. Germline values: CDR1 MDHEN, CDR2 SYDVKM. CDR3 loop: CASIGQGATYEQYF. CDR3 nucleotides: TGTGCCAGCATTGGACAGGGGGCAACGTACGAGCAGTACTTC.

This sequence joins TRBV7-3 and TRBJ2-2; D gene ambiguous. This CDR3 has 14 amino acids. Trimming shortened V by 1 base and J by 3 bases, and 6 bases separated the two germline ends. The germline CDR1 and CDR2 sequences are SGHTA and FQGTGA. The CDR3, as DNA: TGTGCCAGCAGCTTAATCTCATACACCGGGGAGCTGTTTTTT. This encodes CASSLISYTGELFF.

The CDR3 protein is CASSNPGQQNTEAFF. DNA for the CDR3: TGTGCCAGTAGCAACCCTGGACAGCAGAACACTGAAGCTTTCTTT. V gene TRBV19 combines with J gene TRBJ1-1; perhaps TRBD1 as D (6 bases). V lost 6 bases, J lost 1 base, and 15 bases lay in between. CDR1 is LNHDA and CDR2 is SQIVND in the germline V gene (reference sequence). The CDR3 runs 15 residues.

As DNA, the CDR3 is TGCGCCAGCAGTCTCTTTGTAGAGAACACCGGGGAGCTGTTTTTT. It codes for CASSLFVENTGELFF. The rearrangement joins TRBV5-1 to TRBJ2-2; D is uncertain. Trimming removed 5 bases from V and 1 base from J, with 12 bases in between. This CDR3 contains 15 residues. Germline assignment: CDR1 SGHRS and CDR2 YFSETQ.

This clone turned up a few times. V gene TRBV6-5 combines with J gene TRBJ1-5, with D hard to call. Per germline, CDR1 MNHEY and CDR2 SVGAGI. CDR3 size: 14 residues. V gave up 0 bases and J gave up 9 bases, with 12 bases separating them. Here the CDR3 reads CASSYSDGLRPQHF. The CDR3 nucleotides are TGTGCCAGCAGTTACTCGGACGGCCTTCGGCCCCAGCATTTT.

The V and J genes are TRBV2 and TRBJ2-7; 10 bases map to TRBD2. Germline values: CDR1 SNHLY, CDR2 FYNNEI. The CDR3 sequence is 15 residues long. Losses at the gene ends were 7 bases for V and 5 bases for J; bases not matched to a gene: 11. Here the CDR3 DNA reads TGTGCCAGCACCGAACTTCTAGCGGGAGTCCACGAGCAGTACTTC. Translation: CASTELLAGVHEQYF. The full variable domain, in which reference TRBV2 and TRBJ2-7 provide the parts outside the CDR3, is EPEVTQTPSHQVTQMGQEVILRCVPISNHLYFYWYRQILGQKVEFLVSFYNNEISEKSEIFDDQFSVERPDGSNFTLKIRSTKLEDSAMYFCASTELLAGVHEQYFGPGTRLTVT.